These T cell receptor beta chains were read from a single sample in a study of CD8 T cells in Susac syndrome. TCRdb fed the immunoSEQ multiplex PCR reads into MiXCR, producing one record per CDR3 protein. The sample carries 150,000 to 190,000 distinct CDR3 sequences, approximately 95% recorded once. Sequenced material: CD4+ T cells from PBMCs. The source of these receptors is a human donor with Susac syndrome. CDR3s leave out the opening cysteine and the closing phenylalanine or tryptophan.

v_call	j_call	cdr3_aa
TRBV20-1	TRBJ2-1	SAHRRQDEQF
TRBV4-2	TRBJ1-6	ASSQDVRGQSPLH
TRBV5-1	TRBJ2-7	ASSLAGVTGTYEQY
TRBV25-1	TRBJ1-2	ASSDRPSKYT
TRBV20-1	TRBJ1-5	SARPSGGKDQPQH
TRBV20-1	TRBJ1-6	SATRGGGNSPLH
TRBV29-1	TRBJ1-2	SAGTPQGSSYGYT
TRBV24-1	TRBJ2-1	ATTGGPYNEQF
TRBV27	TRBJ1-6	ASRPHRGPGSPLH
TRBV20-1	TRBJ2-5	SARGTSEGDGETQY
TRBV12-3/TRBV12-4	TRBJ2-3	ASRLQGTDTQY
TRBV20-1	TRBJ2-3	SARGWGTDTQY
TRBV21-1	TRBJ1-4	ASSKTGRGNEKLF
TRBV6-5	TRBJ2-1	ASTLTGTGVGGEQF
TRBV11-3	TRBJ2-1	ASSLGGSGRGNEQF
TRBV13	TRBJ1-1	ASSTRDFRGEAF
TRBV6-2/TRBV6-3	TRBJ2-3	ASIRRGGTDTQY
TRBV6-2/TRBV6-3	TRBJ1-1	ASSSRTGTTEAF
TRBV18	TRBJ2-2	ASSAASGIHTGELF
TRBV4-1	TRBJ2-7	ARGGGDYEQY
TRBV7-3	TRBJ2-3	ASSPSSGQGLDTQY
TRBV15	TRBJ1-1	ATSRVKGEPNTEAF
TRBV29-1	TRBJ2-1	SVEGQGYNEQF
TRBV23-1	TRBJ1-5	ASSQCSLREPQH
TRBV6-4	TRBJ2-1	ASSDSTTYNEQF
TRBV20-1	TRBJ2-3	SATGTDVTDTQY
TRBV6-2/TRBV6-3	TRBJ2-7	ASSYGRTGMLYEQY
TRBV27	TRBJ2-7	ASSFRPWEGFSYEQY
TRBV30	TRBJ1-2	AWSVPGQTYGYT
TRBV29-1	TRBJ2-7	SVVPGQGSGEQY
TRBV3-1	TRBJ2-3	ASSPLAGGKDTQY
TRBV20-1	TRBJ2-7	SASQVVGYEQY
TRBV29-1	TRBJ2-1	SVERVTEQF
TRBV12-3/TRBV12-4	TRBJ2-7	ASSPDRGANSGSYEQY
TRBV14	TRBJ1-1	ASSQLRGAEAF
TRBV20-1	TRBJ2-7	SAPTSGGPREQY
TRBV20-1	TRBJ2-3	SASPRRTSGGGTDTQY
TRBV7-8	TRBJ2-4	ASSSNPGDILAKNIQY
TRBV5-6	TRBJ2-7	ASSSWMAGFQSYEQY
TRBV20-1	TRBJ1-1	SAIPVDRLTWNTEAF
TRBV9	TRBJ2-1	ASSVEVYNEQF
TRBV24-1	TRBJ2-3	ATSDRITDTQY
TRBV20-1	TRBJ1-5	SASRGEPPQPQH
TRBV18	TRBJ1-2	ASSPEQSQGYT
TRBV4-3	TRBJ2-7	ASSQDRWGEQY
TRBV12-3/TRBV12-4	TRBJ1-5	ASRPPLQGRNQPQH
TRBV14	TRBJ2-2	ASSWTPTGELF
TRBV10-1	TRBJ1-1	ARPGTENTEAF
TRBV29-1	TRBJ1-1	SVARGAYTEAF
TRBV14	TRBJ2-5	ASSGGPIETQY
TRBV3-1	TRBJ2-7	ASSQSGHPYEQY
TRBV6-5	TRBJ2-3	ASSSAGASTDTQY
TRBV29-1	TRBJ1-2	SVSDRGEANYGYT
TRBV12-3/TRBV12-4	TRBJ1-1	ASSFSLGGQSGTEAF
TRBV25-1	TRBJ2-7	ASISGDLVGEQY